This T cell receptor (beta chain) was recovered during a study of cytomegalovirus exposure and HLA in healthy donors. CDR3 length equals 13 residues. Looked up from germline, CDR1 is MNHNS and CDR2 is SASEGT. Deletions cut 7 bases from V and 5 bases from J, with 13 bases between. Use of 60 Vbeta and 13 Jbeta primers characterized the PCR. Clones were read by immunoSEQ multiplex PCR, and TCRdb kept only the in-frame ones, dropping some. Of 310,000 or so clones in the sample, around 90% were seen once. The rearrangement uses TRBV6-1 and TRBJ2-3; TRBD2 is a possible D gene (6 bases). The TCR was taken from a woman younger than 30 in good health and CMV-seronegative. Sequenced: PBMCs. The CDR3 coding sequence is TGTGCCAGCACGGCGGGGTCAGGAGATACGCAGTATTTT. It specifies CASTAGSGDTQYF.